This T cell receptor (beta chain) was recorded in a study of identical twins. Worth noting for this clonotype: Its antigen remains unidentified.

Germline V gene data show CDR1 as DFQATT and CDR2 as SNEGSKA (reference sequence). The CDR3 has 13 residues. Trimming took 3 bases from V and 2 from J, leaving 9 bases between them. MiXCR was run by TCRdb on the 5' RACE reads, yielding one entry per CDR3 protein. The sample consists of 400,000 to 500,000 distinct CDR3 sequences, roughly an eighth of them appearing once. The study, taken as a whole, reports: Recombination models fit unrelated individuals' TCR alpha sharing but underestimated twins'. A lower insertion count was a feature of abundant cord blood beta clonotypes, with no such feature in memory repertoires. Analyses based on zero insertions could be partly confounded by invariant MAIT and iNKT cells. Within twin pairs, the out-of-frame alpha sequences they shared showed excess low generation probability.

The same data also went into a second study, on yellow fever vaccine responses in identical twins.

The V and J genes are TRBV20-1 and TRBJ2-3; no firm D call. The source of this sequence is a woman between 18 and 29 years old in good health. Sequencing was done on a sample of CD4+ T cells sorted from blood. The CDR3 DNA follows: TGCAGTGCTAGCAACTCCGACACAGATACGCAGTATTTT. This encodes CSASNSDTDTQYF.